Included here is one TCR beta chain sequence, with context. This CDR3 is 16 amino acids long. V lost 3 bases and J lost 0, with 14 bases in between. CDR1 is MGHRA and CDR2 is YSYEKL in the germline V gene. As handled by the study authors: By means of reference gene primer amplification, nucleated cell counts were estimated. This table comes from immunoSEQ multiplex PCR, and its TCRdb copy is limited to in-frame clones, with some not included. V, J and clone size are taken as reported in that table, and D and trimming were inferred from the DNA itself. The repertoire consists of around 160,000 clones, with about 81% occurring once and the leading ten covering approximately 10%. These data are taken from a study of blood T cell repertoires in COVID-19. Study-level background: COVID-19 samples, acute and convalescent, were from the United States, Italy and Spain. PBMCs, B-cell-depleted T cells, or T cells provided the cDNA or gDNA that made up the material.

The TCR sequence derives from a man between 60 and 75 years old with active or convalescent COVID-19. The chain employs TRBV4-1 and TRBJ1-2; the D gene is possibly TRBD1 (5 bases). The sample was peripheral blood. CDR3 residues: CASSQSPGPANYGYTF. The CDR3 nucleotides are TGCGCCAGCAGCCAGAGCCCAGGGCCCGCTAACTATGGCTACACCTTC.